A selection of T cell receptor beta chains follows, all from one sample in a study of cytomegalovirus exposure and HLA in healthy donors. The assay was immunoSEQ multiplex PCR, and TCRdb's table has in-frame clones only and misses some. The top ten clones hold approximately 0.8% of a sample with around 170,000 clones, 80% to 85% of them seen once. The specimen sequenced was PBMCs. Receptors originate from a woman under 30 in good health and CMV-seronegative. The CDR3 runs from the conserved cysteine through the conserved F or W. The D gene is left open where the match is weak. Rows may omit the clone size; those that give it use once, few, many or a size class.

TRBV7-3	TRBJ1-1	-	-	13	CASSLQGWTEAFF	TGTGCCAGCAGCCTGCAGGGATGGACTGAAGCTTTCTTT
TRBV9	TRBJ2-5	TRBD1	-	15	CASSGTGGRQETQYF	TGTGCCAGCAGCGGGACAGGGGGCCGCCAAGAGACCCAGTACTTC
TRBV7-8	TRBJ1-6	-	once	16	CASSSGLVSYNSPLHF	TGTGCCAGCAGCTCGGGACTCGTCTCCTATAATTCACCCCTCCACTTT
TRBV5-4	TRBJ2-7	TRBD1	-	13	CASSPDRVHEQYF	TGTGCCAGCAGCCCCGACAGGGTCCACGAGCAGTACTTC
TRBV7-6	TRBJ2-3	-	-	17	CASSSGQGRGFTDTQYF	TGTGCCAGCAGCTCAGGCCAGGGTAGGGGGTTCACAGATACGCAGTATTTT
TRBV7-2	TRBJ2-3	TRBD2	-	15	CASSPWARGGDTQYF	TGTGCCAGCAGCCCTTGGGCTCGCGGGGGAGATACGCAGTATTTT
TRBV30	TRBJ2-7	TRBD1	-	13	CAWSETGGGEQYF	TGTGCCTGGAGTGAGACAGGGGGAGGGGAGCAGTACTTC
TRBV27	TRBJ2-1	-	-	12	CASRPAGDEQFF	TGTGCCAGCAGGCCGGCCGGGGATGAGCAGTTCTTC
TRBV5-1	TRBJ2-5	-	-	15	CASSLGRGAWETQYF	TGCGCCAGCAGCTTGGGGCGTGGGGCGTGGGAGACCCAGTACTTC
TRBV2	TRBJ1-6	-	-	16	CASSEMGGATGSPLHF	TGTGCCAGCAGTGAAATGGGGGGGGCTACGGGGTCACCCCTCCACTTT
TRBV18	TRBJ2-7	-	-	13	CASSGSLIHEQYF	TGTGCCAGCTCAGGGAGCCTGATCCACGAGCAGTACTTC
TRBV9	TRBJ2-5	-	-	15	CASSVMGAFQETQYF	TGTGCCAGCAGCGTAATGGGAGCGTTCCAAGAGACCCAGTACTTC
TRBV25-1	TRBJ2-1	TRBD1	-	14	CASNRDRAPNEQFF	TGTGCCTCCAACCGGGACAGGGCCCCGAATGAGCAGTTCTTC
TRBV6-1	TRBJ2-5	TRBD2	-	15	CASRTNSGGAGTQYF	TGTGCCAGCAGAACTAATAGCGGGGGGGCGGGGACCCAGTACTTC
TRBV6-5	TRBJ1-3	TRBD1	-	14	CATSDRGFGNTIYF	TGTGCCACCTCGGACAGGGGGTTCGGAAACACCATATATTTT
TRBV5-1	TRBJ1-2	TRBD1	-	16	CASSSTGGILLYGYTF	TGCGCCAGCAGTTCGACAGGGGGAATTCTCCTCTATGGCTACACCTTC
TRBV2	TRBJ2-5	TRBD1	-	16	CASSARRTGDQETQYF	TGTGCCAGCAGTGCAAGACGGACAGGGGACCAAGAGACCCAGTACTTC
TRBV27	TRBJ2-5	-	-	14	CATAPALEGETQYF	TGTGCCACAGCCCCGGCCCTCGAGGGAGAGACCCAGTACTTC
TRBV5-5	TRBJ1-2	-	-	11	CASSPGSGYTF	TGTGCCAGCAGCCCCGGGAGTGGCTACACCTTC
TRBV10-2	TRBJ1-1	-	-	14	CASSGSSQGTEAFF	TGCGCCAGCAGTGGGTCGTCCCAGGGGACTGAAGCTTTCTTT
TRBV6-6	TRBJ1-4	-	-	13	CASRIGGDEKLFF	TGTGCCAGCAGGATCGGGGGGGATGAAAAACTGTTTTTT
TRBV13	TRBJ2-7	TRBD2	-	16	CASSLLSGLARYEQYF	TGTGCCAGCAGCTTATTATCGGGACTAGCGAGGTACGAGCAGTACTTC
TRBV2	TRBJ1-1	-	-	14	CASSTTPEDTEAFF	TGTGCCAGCAGTACAACTCCAGAGGACACTGAAGCTTTCTTT
TRBV30	TRBJ2-1	-	once	13	CAWKKGVVNEQFF	TGTGCCTGGAAGAAGGGGGTTGTAAATGAGCAGTTCTTC
TRBV5-6	TRBJ2-6	-	-	15	CASRRGLAGANVLTF	TGTGCCAGCAGGCGAGGGTTGGCTGGGGCCAACGTCCTGACTTTC
TRBV7-9	TRBJ2-3	-	-	14	CASSLERSTDTQYF	TGTGCCAGCAGCCTCGAGAGGTCCACAGATACGCAGTATTTT
TRBV9	TRBJ2-1	TRBD2	few	14	CASSVDSGRNEQFF	TGTGCCAGCAGCGTCGATAGCGGGAGGAATGAGCAGTTCTTC
TRBV7-8	TRBJ2-7	TRBD2	-	16	CASSLTRTSGPFEQYF	TGTGCCAGCAGCTTAACTCGTACTAGCGGTCCTTTCGAGCAGTACTTC
TRBV7-3	TRBJ2-7	TRBD1	once	14	CASSPDRGSYEQYF	TGTGCCAGCAGCCCGGACAGGGGGTCGTACGAGCAGTACTTC
TRBV18	TRBJ1-4	-	-	20	CASSPPMPYVSAATNEKLFF	TGTGCCAGCTCACCACCAATGCCCTACGTATCGGCGGCAACTAATGAAAAACTGTTTTTT
TRBV7-9	TRBJ2-7	-	-	12	CASSLISYEQYF	TGTGCCAGCAGCTTAATATCGTACGAGCAGTACTTC
TRBV27	TRBJ2-1	-	-	17	CASSSYGVGGPYNEQFF	TGTGCCAGCAGCTCATACGGGGTGGGGGGACCCTACAATGAGCAGTTCTTC
TRBV9	TRBJ2-2	-	-	16	CASSTGISGPTGELFF	TGTGCCAGCAGCACCGGGATTAGCGGTCCGACCGGGGAGCTGTTTTTT
TRBV5-4	TRBJ2-7	-	-	14	CASSPGSESYEQYF	TGTGCCAGCAGCCCCGGGTCCGAATCCTACGAGCAGTACTTC
TRBV12-5	TRBJ1-3	-	-	17	CASGFVSGRGGGNTIYF	TGTGCTAGTGGTTTCGTTTCGGGCCGCGGCGGGGGAAACACCATATATTTT
TRBV7-2	TRBJ2-4	TRBD2	-	17	CASSLGLAGHTSSIQYF	TGTGCCAGCAGCCTGGGACTAGCGGGACACACATCGAGCATTCAGTACTTC